The 9 T cell receptor beta chains presented below share a single source sample, sequenced in a study of T cell repertoires in cytomegalovirus infection. TCRdb reanalysed the reads using MiXCR and keeps one entry per CDR3 protein. This table has under 100,000 distinct CDR3 sequences, 3% to 4.5% appearing once. The sample consisted of PBMCs. The source is a human donor in good health (CMV status not recorded). Some clones in this sample may be carry-over from other donors' samples.

This clonotype has at least ten counts. CDR3 sequence (DNA): TGTGCCAGTAGGCCGACTTGGTCTGGGGCCAACGTCCTGACTTTC. It translates to CASRPTWSGANVLTF. V gene TRBV19 combines with J gene TRBJ2-6; no clear D. The CDR3 loop spans 15 amino acids. V was pared by 6 bases and J by 1 base, with 10 bases between. CDR1 is LNHDA and CDR2 is SQIVND in the germline V gene (reference sequence).

This clonotype occurred many times. This chain uses TRBV6-2 or TRBV6-3 with TRBJ2-7; D gene ambiguous. The CDR3 consists of 17 residues. Trimming cost V 4 bases and J 7 bases, with 26 bases left between them. Germline V gene sequence: CDR1 MNHEY, CDR2 SVGEGT. The DNA for the CDR3 is TGTGCCAGCAGTTTCGTCCCGGATTCTCATAGGTCGTGGGAGCAGTACTTC. Its translation is CASSFVPDSHRSWEQYF.

This clonotype appeared many times. The V and J genes are TRBV12-3 or TRBV12-4 and TRBJ1-4; D not resolved. The CDR3 covers 14 residues. Trimming cost V 6 bases and J 7 bases, with 15 bases left between them. The CDR3: CASSQTSDPEKLFF. The CDR3 coding sequence is TGTGCCAGCAGCCAAACTTCCGACCCTGAAAAACTGTTTTTT.

This clonotype was counted at least ten times. The gene calls are TRBV3-1 and TRBJ2-7; the D gene is possibly TRBD1 (5 bases). The V end was cut by 4 bases, the J end by 6 bases, with 13 bases between. CDR3 length equals 13 residues. Per the germline V gene, CDR1 is LGHDT and CDR2 is YNNKEL (reference sequence). CDR3 region: CASSPNDQGEQYF. CDR3 DNA: TGTGCCAGCAGCCCCAATGATCAGGGCGAGCAGTACTTC.

This clonotype was seen at least ten times. This chain joins TRBV15 and TRBJ1-5, with no clear D. CDR3 length: 15 amino acids. Germline CDR1 and CDR2: LNHNV and YYDKDF (reference sequence). The V end lost 1 base, the J end lost 0 bases, and 7 bases lay between the germline ends. The CDR3 nucleotides read TGTGCCACCAGCAGAGCGGGATATAGCAATCAGCCCCAGCATTTT. It translates to CATSRAGYSNQPQHF.

In this sample, this clonotype turned up many times. The genes are TRBV7-2 and TRBJ2-2; D tentatively fits TRBD1 or TRBD2 (6 bases each). The CDR3 consists of 15 residues. The V gene lost 6 bases and the J gene lost 9 bases, with 20 bases spanning the gap. Germline lookup yields CDR1 SGHTA and CDR2 FQGNSA. CDR3: CASSGWGARGRELFF. The DNA for the CDR3 is TGTGCCAGCAGTGGGTGGGGGGCCCGAGGACGGGAGCTGTTTTTT.

This clonotype was observed at least ten times. The chain has TRBV4-3 and TRBJ2-7, with TRBD1 matching 7 bases. Trimming at V came to 4 bases and at J to 2 bases, leaving 8 bases not matched to a gene. In germline, CDR1 is LGHNA, CDR2 YSLEER. The CDR3 runs to 15 residues. CDR3 loop: CASSRQGLGTYEQYF. The DNA of the CDR3 is TGCGCCAGCAGCCGACAGGGTCTTGGGACCTACGAGCAGTACTTC.

At least ten counts were recorded for this clonotype. The CDR3 region is CSATGGSGGNNEQFF. The CDR3 DNA reads TGCAGTGCTACCGGGGGGAGCGGGGGGAACAATGAGCAGTTCTTC. The rearrangement joins TRBV20-1 to TRBJ2-1, with 9 bases fitting TRBD2. CDR1 DFQATT and CDR2 SNEGSKA come from the germline V gene (reference sequence). The V gene end was trimmed by 4 bases and the J gene end by 5 bases; junction bases not matched to a gene: 9. CDR3 length equals 15 residues.

The table lists this clonotype with many counts. V usage is TRBV7-2 and J usage is TRBJ2-5; D gene unclear. Trimming removed 0 bases from V and 3 bases from J, with 14 bases in between. The CDR3 runs to 16 residues. Germline-derived CDR1 and CDR2 are SGHTA and FQGNSA. The CDR3 reads CASSLAKGLGKETQYF. CDR3 sequence (DNA): TGTGCCAGCAGCTTAGCTAAAGGCTTGGGCAAAGAGACCCAGTACTTC.